The sequence of this T cell receptor (beta chain) was determined in a study of CD8+CD57+ T cells in acquired aplastic anemia (dated by TCRdb to the late 2010s). Context from the whole study: A mean of roughly 2.9 ug of DNA, ranging from roughly 0.19 to 27.4 ug, was extracted from sorted CD4+ and CD8+ cells. A CD8+CD57+ expansion meant a frequency higher than the mean frequency seen in healthy subjects. What the study reported, not specific to this receptor: CD8+ Simpson's diversity did not differ significantly between patients and healthy controls (P=0.060). Although 25 to 30 CD8+ CDR3 sequences were shared by patients and controls, these sequences appeared highly expressed in patients and within the immunodominant clones of patients.

The patients picked for sequencing were ones in whom flow cytometry had shown an expansion of CD8+CD57+ cells. Every patient had a diagnosis of severe acquired aplastic anemia based on International Study of Aplastic Anemia and Agranulocytosis and Camitta criteria. At the time blood was sampled, none of the patients had received any therapy. TCR repertoires of sorted CD4+ and CD8+ blood T cells from severe aplastic anemia patients and healthy subjects were deep-sequenced in the study. Patients were enrolled under clinicaltrials.gov protocols 00001620, 01623167, 00001397, 00071045, 00081523 and 00961064 in the USA. Ficoll-Paque density gradient centrifugation was used to isolate peripheral blood mononuclear cells. Before DNA was extracted, CD4+ and CD8+ T cells were sorted using either FACS or magnetic beads. As concerns this clonotype: There is no known antigen for this receptor. Just one base apart from a much larger clone, this may be a read error.

Profiling of TCR beta VDJ combinations and CDR3 sequences used genomic DNA as the template. An Illumina HiSeq 2000 was the platform used for TCR repertoire sequencing. Per the original workflow: TRBV/TRBJ rearrangement plots, CDR3 size and DJ length profiles, and Simpson's diversity index were used to assess repertoires. The most abundant DNA sequence in the deep sequencing data was taken as the immunodominant clone. CDR3 amino acid sequences were checked for sharing between subjects and were compared against published repertoires and the VDJdb database. The raw public reads went through TCRdb reprocessing: fastp at Q25, MiXCR clone calling, in-frame beta chains kept. Rows matching on CDR3 protein sequence are summarized as one entry with the most common DNA and genes. The V and J calls and clone size come from TCRdb's table, not from the authors' own analysis. For this sample the table gives about 220,000 distinct CDR3 sequences, of which around half were detected only once. The ten biggest clones cover 7.8% of the sample.

This clonotype was sampled from a human donor with aplastic anemia. The sequenced material came from sorted CD4+, CD8+, or CD8+CD57+ T cells (not recorded which) from PBMCs.

The base sequence is TGTGCCAGCACTCTCGGGGGACATGTCTCCTACGGGCAGTACTTC. Its product reads: CASTLGGHVSYGQYF. The chain links TRBV6-4 with TRBJ2-7; the D gene may be TRBD1 or TRBD2, since each aligns over 6 bases. There are 15 amino acids in the CDR3, from cysteine to phenylalanine inclusive. Only the CDR3 DNA stays, 45 bases, in frame from base 1. CDR1 MRHNA and CDR2 SNTAGT are derived from the germline V gene.